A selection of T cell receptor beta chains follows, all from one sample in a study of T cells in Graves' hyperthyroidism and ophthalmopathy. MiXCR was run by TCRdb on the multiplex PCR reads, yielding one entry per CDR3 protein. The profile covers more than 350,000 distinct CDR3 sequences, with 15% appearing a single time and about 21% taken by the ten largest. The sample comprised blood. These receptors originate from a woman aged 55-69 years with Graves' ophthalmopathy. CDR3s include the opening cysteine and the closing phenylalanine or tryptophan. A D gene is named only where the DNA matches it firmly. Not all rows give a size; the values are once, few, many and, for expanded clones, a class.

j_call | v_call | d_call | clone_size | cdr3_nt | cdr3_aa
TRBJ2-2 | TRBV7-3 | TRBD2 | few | TGTGCCAGCAGCTTAATCCCCCAGCGGGAGGGCACCGGGGAGCTGTTTTTT | CASSLIPQREGTGELFF
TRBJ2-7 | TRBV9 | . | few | TGTGCCAGCAGCGTTACAGGGTTCCCCTACGAGCAGTACTTC | CASSVTGFPYEQYF
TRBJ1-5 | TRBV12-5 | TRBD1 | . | TGTGCTAGTGGTTTAGTGCTGGGGACAGGGGGCCTTAGTCAGCCCCAGCATTTT | CASGLVLGTGGLSQPQHF
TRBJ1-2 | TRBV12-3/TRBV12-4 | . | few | TGTGCCAGCAGCCAGACTGAGGACTATGGCTACACCTTC | CASSQTEDYGYTF
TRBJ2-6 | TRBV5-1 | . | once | TGCGCCAGCAGCTTGCACCGGGACACGTACACTTCTGGGGCCAACGTCCTGACTTTC | CASSLHRDTYTSGANVLTF
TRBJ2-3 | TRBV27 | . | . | TGTGCCAGCAGTTTACGACGACCGGGAGTAGGCACAGATACGCAGTATTTT | CASSLRRPGVGTDTQYF
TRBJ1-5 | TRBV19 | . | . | TGTGCCAGTAGTGTTTTTTATAGGGGCGATCAGCCCCAGCATTTT | CASSVFYRGDQPQHF
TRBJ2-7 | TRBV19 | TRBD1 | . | TGTGCCAGTAGTATACCGACAGGGGGAGGCTACAAGCAGTACTTC | CASSIPTGGGYKQYF
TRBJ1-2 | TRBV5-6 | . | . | TGTGCCAGCAGCGGCGGGACCCGACTCGATGGCTACACCTTC | CASSGGTRLDGYTF
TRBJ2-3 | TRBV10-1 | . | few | TGTGCCAGCAGTCCCCAGGGGGGGGGCAAGCCAGATACGCAGTATTTT | CASSPQGGGKPDTQYF
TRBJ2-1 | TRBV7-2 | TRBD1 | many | TGTGCCAGCAGCCTAGGACAGGGGGCGTTCGGGGAGCAGTTCTTC | CASSLGQGAFGEQFF
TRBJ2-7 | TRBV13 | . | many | TGTGCCAGCAGCTTAATCGGTACCTACGAGCAGTACTTC | CASSLIGTYEQYF
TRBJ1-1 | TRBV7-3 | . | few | TGTGCCAGCAGCTTAGTTGGGGGGGCGCGAACTGAAGCTTTCTTT | CASSLVGGARTEAFF
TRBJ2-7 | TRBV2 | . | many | TGTGCCAGCAGGCGGGACCTGAGCTCCTACGAGCAGTACTTC | CASRRDLSSYEQYF
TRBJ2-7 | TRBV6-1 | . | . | TGTGCCAGCAGACCAAGTTCCTTATCCTACGAGCAGTACTTC | CASRPSSLSYEQYF
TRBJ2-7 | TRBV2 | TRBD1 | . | TGTGCCAGCCAGGACAGGGCCAACGAGCAGTACTTC | CASQDRANEQYF
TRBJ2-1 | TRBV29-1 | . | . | TGCAGCGTCAAAGAGGGAAGCTCCTACAATGAGCAGTTCTTC | CSVKEGSSYNEQFF
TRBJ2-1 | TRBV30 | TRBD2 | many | TGTGCCTGGGGGAATGGACTAGCGGGAATGAATGAGCAGTTCTTC | CAWGNGLAGMNEQFF
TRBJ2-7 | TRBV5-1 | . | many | TGCGCCAGCAGCTTGGCGGCAGGAGGCGAGCAGTACTTC | CASSLAAGGEQYF
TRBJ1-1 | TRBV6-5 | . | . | TGTGCCAGCAGTTACTCGAGTTTAAGGGAAGCTTTCTTT | CASSYSSLREAFF
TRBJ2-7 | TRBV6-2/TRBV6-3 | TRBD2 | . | TGTGCCAGCAGCCCTCTAGGACTAGCGGCCCAATACGAGCAGTACTTC | CASSPLGLAAQYEQYF
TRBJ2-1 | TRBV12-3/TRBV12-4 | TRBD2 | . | TGTGCCAGCAGTCCCAGGCCCGGGAGGGGTGAGCAGTTCTTC | CASSPRPGRGEQFF
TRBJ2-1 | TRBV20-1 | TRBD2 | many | TGCAGTGCTTCGGGTTTTCTAGCGGGAGCAGGTGAGCAGTTCTTC | CSASGFLAGAGEQFF
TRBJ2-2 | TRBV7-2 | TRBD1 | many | TGTGCCAGCAGCCCGGGGACAGACACCGGGGAGCTGTTTTTT | CASSPGTDTGELFF
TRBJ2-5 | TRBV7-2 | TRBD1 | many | TGTGCCAGCAGCCCGGGACAGGCGGAGACCCAGTACTTC | CASSPGQAETQYF
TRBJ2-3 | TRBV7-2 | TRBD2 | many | TGTGCCAGCAGCTTAGATCAACTAGCGGGGGCAGATACGCAGTATTTT | CASSLDQLAGADTQYF
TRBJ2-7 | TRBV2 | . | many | TGTGCCAGCATTAACCCCGGCACCTCCTACGAGCAGTACTTC | CASINPGTSYEQYF
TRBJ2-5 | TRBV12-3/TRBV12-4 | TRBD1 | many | TGTGCCAGCAGTTATCAGGGGGCGCTGGGGGAGACCCAGTACTTC | CASSYQGALGETQYF
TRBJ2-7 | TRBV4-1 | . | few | TGCGCCAGCAGCCAGGACCTTGGGACATCTGGCTACGAGCAGTACTTC | CASSQDLGTSGYEQYF